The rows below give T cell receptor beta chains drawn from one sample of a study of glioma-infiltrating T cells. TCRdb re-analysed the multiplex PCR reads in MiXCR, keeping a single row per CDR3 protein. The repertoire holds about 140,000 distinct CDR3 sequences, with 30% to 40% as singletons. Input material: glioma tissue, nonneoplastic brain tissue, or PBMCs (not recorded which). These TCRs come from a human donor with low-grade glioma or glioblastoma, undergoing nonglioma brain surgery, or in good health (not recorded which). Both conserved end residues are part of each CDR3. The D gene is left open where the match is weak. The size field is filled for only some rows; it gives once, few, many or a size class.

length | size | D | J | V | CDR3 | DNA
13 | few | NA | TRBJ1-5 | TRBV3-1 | CASSQGGDQPQHF | TGTGCCAGCAGCCAAGGGGGGGACCAGCCCCAGCATTTT
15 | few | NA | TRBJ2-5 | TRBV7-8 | CASNRDGGPEETQYF | TGTGCCAGCAACCGAGACGGGGGTCCCGAAGAGACCCAGTACTTC
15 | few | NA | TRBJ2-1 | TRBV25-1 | CASSAGSGPHNEQFF | TGTGCCAGCAGTGCTGGATCAGGTCCGCACAATGAGCAGTTCTTC
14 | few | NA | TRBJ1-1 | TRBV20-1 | CSARVPGRDTEAFF | TGCAGTGCTAGAGTCCCGGGCCGTGACACTGAAGCTTTCTTT
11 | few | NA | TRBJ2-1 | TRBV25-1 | CASSETDEQFF | TGTGCCAGCAGTGAGACGGATGAGCAGTTCTTC
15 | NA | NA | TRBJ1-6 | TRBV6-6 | CASRRGTDYNSPLHF | TGTGCCAGCAGACGCGGGACCGACTATAATTCACCCCTCCACTTT
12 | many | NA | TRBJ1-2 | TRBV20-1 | CSVERQNYGYTF | TGCAGTGTAGAGCGGCAGAACTATGGCTACACCTTC
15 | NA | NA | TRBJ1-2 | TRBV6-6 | CASSYSIQGPYGYTF | TGTGCCAGCAGTTACTCGATACAGGGTCCCTATGGCTACACCTTC
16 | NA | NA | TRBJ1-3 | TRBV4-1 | CASSQEVRASGNTIYF | TGCGCCAGCAGCCAAGAGGTACGGGCCTCTGGAAACACCATATATTTT
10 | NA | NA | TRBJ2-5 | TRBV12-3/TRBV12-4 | CASSNEALYF | TGTGCCAGCAGCAACGAGGCCTTGTACTTC
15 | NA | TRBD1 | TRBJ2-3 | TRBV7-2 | CASSRTGGDADTQYF | TGTGCCAGCAGCCGGACAGGGGGCGATGCAGATACGCAGTATTTT
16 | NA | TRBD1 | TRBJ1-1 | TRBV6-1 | CASSSQGAALGTEAFF | TGTGCCAGCAGTTCTCAGGGGGCTGCCTTGGGCACTGAAGCTTTCTTT
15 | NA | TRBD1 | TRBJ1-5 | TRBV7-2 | CASSPGTGAGRPQHF | TGTGCCAGCAGCCCCGGGACAGGCGCCGGTAGGCCCCAGCATTTT
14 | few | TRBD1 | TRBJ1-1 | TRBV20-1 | CSARILQGGTEAFF | TGCAGTGCTAGGATATTACAGGGGGGCACTGAAGCTTTCTTT
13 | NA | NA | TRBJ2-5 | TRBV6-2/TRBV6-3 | CASREVGKETQYF | TGTGCCAGCAGAGAAGTGGGAAAAGAGACCCAGTACTTC
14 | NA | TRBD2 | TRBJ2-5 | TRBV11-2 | CASSRSSGRETQYF | TGTGCCAGCAGCAGGAGTAGCGGGAGGGAGACCCAGTACTTC
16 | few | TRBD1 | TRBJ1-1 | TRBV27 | CASSPFRGRGFTEAFF | TGTGCCAGCAGTCCCTTCAGGGGGCGCGGGTTTACTGAAGCTTTCTTT
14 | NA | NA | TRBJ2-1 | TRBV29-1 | CSVEVSSEAGEQFF | TGCAGCGTTGAAGTTTCTAGCGAGGCAGGTGAGCAGTTCTTC
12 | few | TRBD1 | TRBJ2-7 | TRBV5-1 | CASSSTGDEQYF | TGCGCCAGCAGCTCGACAGGGGACGAGCAGTACTTC
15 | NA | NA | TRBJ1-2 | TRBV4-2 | CASSQEAGTFYGYTF | TGTGCCAGCAGCCAAGAAGCCGGGACCTTTTATGGCTACACCTTC
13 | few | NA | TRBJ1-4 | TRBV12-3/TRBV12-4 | CASSLQANEKLFF | TGTGCCAGCAGTTTGCAGGCTAATGAAAAACTGTTTTTT
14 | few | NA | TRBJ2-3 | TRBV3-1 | CASSQVGGTDTQYF | TGTGCCAGCAGCCAAGTAGGCGGCACAGATACGCAGTATTTT
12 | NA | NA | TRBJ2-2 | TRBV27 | CASIKDTGELFF | TGTGCCAGCATTAAAGACACCGGGGAGCTGTTTTTT
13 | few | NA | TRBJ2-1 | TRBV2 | CASSVGLYNEQFF | TGTGCCAGCAGTGTCGGGCTATACAATGAGCAGTTCTTC
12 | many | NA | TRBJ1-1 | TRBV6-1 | CASQGGYTEAFF | TGTGCCAGCCAGGGCGGCTACACTGAAGCTTTCTTT
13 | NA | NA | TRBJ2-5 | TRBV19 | CASSQRDVETQYF | TGTGCCAGTAGTCAACGGGACGTAGAGACCCAGTACTTC
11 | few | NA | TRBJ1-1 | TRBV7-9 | CASSLATEAFF | TGTGCCAGCAGCTTAGCCACTGAAGCTTTCTTT
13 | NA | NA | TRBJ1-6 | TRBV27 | CASSLYAGSPLHF | TGTGCCAGCAGTTTATACGCAGGTTCACCCCTCCACTTT
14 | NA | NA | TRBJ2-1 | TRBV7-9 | CASSLAGTHNEQFF | TGTGCCAGCAGCTTAGCAGGGACACACAATGAGCAGTTCTTC
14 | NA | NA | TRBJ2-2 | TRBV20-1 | CSAKWELNTGELFF | TGCAGTGCCAAGTGGGAATTGAACACCGGGGAGCTGTTTTTT
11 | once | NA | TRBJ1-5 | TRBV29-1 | CSGTDNQPQHF | TGCAGCGGTACAGACAATCAGCCCCAGCATTTT